The clone carrying this T cell receptor beta chain appeared a single time. What it binds is not known. This sample is part of a study of T cells in Graves' hyperthyroidism and ophthalmopathy. In the study overall: At the time of initial diagnosis and before any treatment, peripheral blood was collected. General study results and limits: Using 13 V-J features, a model discriminated ophthalmopathy from stable hyperthyroidism.

The ends were cut back, 2 bases at V and 0 bases at J, with 11 bases in the middle. Germline V gives CDR1 MNHEY, CDR2 SVGAGI. This CDR3 contains 15 residues. The source material, RNA transcripts, was used to amplify TCR beta CDR3 regions. A set of HTBI primers served as the primers for a first-round RT-PCR of the TCR CDR3. A single record per CDR3 protein comes from TCRdb applying MiXCR to the multiplex PCR reads. The table shows around 350,000 distinct CDR3 sequences, with approximately 19% occurring only once. J is TRBJ2-7 and V is TRBV6-5; D not resolved. This TCR came from a young woman with Graves' hyperthyroidism. Sequencing input: blood. For the CDR3, the DNA is TGTGCCAGCAGTTACACACATCTTAGCTCCTACGAGCAGTACTTC. As protein: CASSYTHLSSYEQYF.